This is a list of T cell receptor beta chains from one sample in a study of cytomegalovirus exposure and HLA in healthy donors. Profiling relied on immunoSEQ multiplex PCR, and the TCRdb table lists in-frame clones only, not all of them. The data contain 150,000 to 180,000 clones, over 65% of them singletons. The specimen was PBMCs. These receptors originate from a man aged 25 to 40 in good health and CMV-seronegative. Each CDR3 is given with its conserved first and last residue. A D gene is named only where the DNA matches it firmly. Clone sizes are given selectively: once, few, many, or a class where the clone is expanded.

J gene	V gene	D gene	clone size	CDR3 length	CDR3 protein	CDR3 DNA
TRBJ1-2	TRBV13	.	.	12	CASSLVEYGYTF	TGTGCCAGCAGCTTAGTAGAGTATGGCTACACCTTC
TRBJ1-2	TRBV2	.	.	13	CASSSPDNYGYTF	TGTGCCAGCAGTTCCCCAGATAACTATGGCTACACCTTC
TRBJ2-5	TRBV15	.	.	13	CATGRWEKKTQYF	TGTGCCACGGGGCGATGGGAAAAAAAGACCCAGTACTTC
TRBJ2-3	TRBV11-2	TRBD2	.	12	CAAGGGTDTQYF	TGTGCAGCGGGAGGGGGCACAGATACGCAGTATTTT
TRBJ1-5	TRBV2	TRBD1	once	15	CASSTGVYSNQPQHF	TGTGCCAGCAGCACAGGGGTTTATAGCAATCAGCCCCAGCATTTT
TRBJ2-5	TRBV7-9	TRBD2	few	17	CASSFYTSGGTQETQYF	TGTGCCAGCAGCTTTTACACTAGCGGGGGGACACAAGAGACCCAGTACTTC
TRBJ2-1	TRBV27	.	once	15	CASSSSRSTYNEQFF	TGTGCCAGCAGTTCCTCCCGGTCAACCTACAATGAGCAGTTCTTC
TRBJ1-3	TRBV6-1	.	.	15	CASSGIRVAGNTIYF	TGTGCCAGCAGTGGGATCAGGGTAGCTGGAAACACCATATATTTT
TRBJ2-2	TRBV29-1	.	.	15	CSVEEGQRSTGELFF	TGCAGCGTTGAAGAGGGGCAGAGGAGCACCGGGGAGCTGTTTTTT
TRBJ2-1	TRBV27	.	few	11	CASSSINEQFF	TGTGCCAGCAGTTCCATTAATGAGCAGTTCTTC
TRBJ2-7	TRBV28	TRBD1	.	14	CASSIRTGGNEQYF	TGTGCCAGCAGTATTCGGACAGGGGGGAACGAGCAGTACTTC
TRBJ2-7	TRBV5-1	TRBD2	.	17	CASSFGLAGPSSYEQYF	TGCGCCAGCAGCTTTGGACTAGCGGGACCGAGCTCCTACGAGCAGTACTTC
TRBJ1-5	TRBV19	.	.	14	CASSIWRASGPQHF	TGTGCCAGTAGTATATGGAGGGCGTCGGGGCCCCAGCATTTT
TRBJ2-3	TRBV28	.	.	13	CANQRDSTDTQYF	TGTGCCAACCAGAGGGATAGCACAGATACGCAGTATTTT
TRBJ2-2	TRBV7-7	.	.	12	CASRTEIGELFF	TGTGCTAGCCGCACGGAGATCGGGGAGCTGTTTTTT
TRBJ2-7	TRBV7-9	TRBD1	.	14	CASSPGTGKSEQYF	TGTGCCAGCAGCCCAGGGACAGGGAAAAGCGAGCAGTACTTC
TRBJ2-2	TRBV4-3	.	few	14	CASSQVPDTGELFF	TGCGCCAGCAGCCAAGTTCCAGACACCGGGGAGCTGTTTTTT
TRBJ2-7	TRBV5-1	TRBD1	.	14	CASNRLGQGDEQYF	TGCGCCAGCAACCGCCTGGGACAGGGCGACGAGCAGTACTTC
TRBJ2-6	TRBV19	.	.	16	CASSIGVSSGANVLTF	TGTGCCAGTAGTATCGGTGTGTCCTCTGGGGCCAACGTCCTGACTTTC
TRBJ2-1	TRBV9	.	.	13	CASSSPTSHEQFF	TGTGCCAGCAGCTCACCAACTAGTCATGAGCAGTTCTTC
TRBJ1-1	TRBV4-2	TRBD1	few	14	CASSQDQGASEAFF	TGTGCCAGCAGCCAAGATCAGGGGGCGTCTGAAGCTTTCTTT
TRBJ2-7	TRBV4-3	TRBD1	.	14	CASSLGTGNYEQYF	TGCGCCAGCAGCCTTGGGACAGGGAACTACGAGCAGTACTTC
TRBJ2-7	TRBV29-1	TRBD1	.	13	CSASRDRGSEQYF	TGCAGCGCATCCCGGGACAGGGGCAGCGAGCAGTACTTC
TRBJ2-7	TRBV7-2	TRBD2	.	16	CASSFQGLAGEYEQYF	TGTGCCAGCAGCTTCCAAGGACTAGCGGGGGAATACGAGCAGTACTTC
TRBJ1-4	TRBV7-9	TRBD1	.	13	CSSGPGQGEKLFF	TGTTCCAGCGGCCCTGGACAGGGCGAAAAACTGTTTTTT
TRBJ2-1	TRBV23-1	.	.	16	CASSPGSARPYNEQFF	TGCGCCAGCAGTCCCGGGTCCGCTCGGCCCTACAATGAGCAGTTCTTC
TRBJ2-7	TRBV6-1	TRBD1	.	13	CASNRDRAGEQYF	TGTGCCAGCAACCGAGACAGGGCAGGCGAGCAGTACTTC
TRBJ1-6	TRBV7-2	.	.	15	CASTKGPGSNSPLHF	TGTGCCAGCACCAAGGGTCCGGGGAGTAATTCACCCCTCCACTTT
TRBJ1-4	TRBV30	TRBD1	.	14	CAWKGTGRNEKLFF	TGTGCCTGGAAAGGGACAGGGAGGAATGAAAAACTGTTTTTT
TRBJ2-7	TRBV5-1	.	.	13	CASRPTGTYEQYF	TGCGCCAGCAGGCCCACAGGGACCTACGAGCAGTACTTC
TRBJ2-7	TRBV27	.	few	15	CASSHSGTSEAEQYF	TGTGCCAGCAGTCACTCCGGGACATCGGAGGCCGAGCAGTACTTC
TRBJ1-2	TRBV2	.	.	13	CASSLGQGHGYTF	TGTGCCAGCAGCTTAGGCCAGGGCCACGGCTACACCTTC
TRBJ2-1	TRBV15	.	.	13	CATSPGGGGEQFF	TGTGCCACCAGCCCCGGTGGAGGAGGTGAGCAGTTCTTC
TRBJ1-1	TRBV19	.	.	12	CATSGTATEAFF	TGTGCCACAAGCGGGACTGCGACTGAAGCTTTCTTT
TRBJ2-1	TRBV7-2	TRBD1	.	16	CASSLIQGAYYNEQFF	TGTGCCAGCAGTTTAATACAGGGGGCGTATTACAATGAGCAGTTCTTC
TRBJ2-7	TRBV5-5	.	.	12	CTSSLAGNEQYF	TGTACCAGCAGCTTGGCCGGGAACGAGCAGTACTTC
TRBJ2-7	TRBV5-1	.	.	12	CASGGTVDEQYF	TGCGCCAGCGGAGGGACAGTCGACGAGCAGTACTTC
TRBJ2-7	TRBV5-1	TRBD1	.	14	CASSSDRGSYEQYF	TGCGCCAGCAGCTCCGACAGGGGATCCTACGAGCAGTACTTC
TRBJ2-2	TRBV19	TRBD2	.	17	CASSIGSGLAGTGELFF	TGTGCCAGTAGTATAGGATCGGGGCTAGCGGGCACCGGGGAGCTGTTTTTT
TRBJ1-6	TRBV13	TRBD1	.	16	CASSPRPDRRKSPLHF	TGTGCCAGCAGCCCCCGCCCGGACAGGAGAAAATCACCCCTCCACTTT
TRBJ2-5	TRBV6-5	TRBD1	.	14	CASRGQGLEETQYF	TGTGCCAGCAGGGGACAGGGATTGGAAGAGACCCAGTACTTC
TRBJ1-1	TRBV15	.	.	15	CATSRDQGQFTEAFF	TGTGCCACCAGCAGAGATCAGGGGCAATTTACTGAAGCTTTCTTT
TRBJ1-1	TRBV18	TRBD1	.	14	CASSPRVGGEEAFF	TGTGCCAGCTCACCGCGGGTAGGGGGCGAGGAAGCTTTCTTT
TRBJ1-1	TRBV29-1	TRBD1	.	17	CSVVIMGTGGFATEAFF	TGCAGCGTCGTCATAATGGGGACAGGTGGTTTTGCCACTGAAGCTTTCTTT
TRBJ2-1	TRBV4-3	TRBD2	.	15	CASSPGTRSYNEQFF	TGCGCCAGCAGCCCCGGGACTAGGTCCTACAATGAGCAGTTCTTC
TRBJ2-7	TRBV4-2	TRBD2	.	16	CASSQGEGGRTYEQYF	TGTGCCAGCAGCCAAGGGGAGGGCGGGAGGACCTACGAGCAGTACTTC
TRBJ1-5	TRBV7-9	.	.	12	CASSGAAGTQHF	TGTGCCAGCAGCGGAGCGGCGGGTACCCAGCATTTT
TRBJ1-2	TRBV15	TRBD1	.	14	CATSRDRGNYGYTF	TGTGCCACCAGCAGGGACAGGGGTAACTATGGCTACACCTTC
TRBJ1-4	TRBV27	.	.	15	CASSLTRGLNEKLFF	TGTGCCAGCAGTTTAACCAGGGGCCTAAATGAAAAACTGTTTTTT
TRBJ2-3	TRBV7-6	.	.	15	CASSLAGGRTDTQYF	TGTGCCAGCAGCCTGGCCGGGGGTAGAACAGATACGCAGTATTTT
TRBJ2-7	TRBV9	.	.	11	CASSAFYEQYF	TGTGCCAGCAGCGCGTTCTACGAGCAGTACTTC
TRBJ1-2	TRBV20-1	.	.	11	CSAVGAYGYTF	TGCAGTGCTGTAGGGGCCTATGGCTACACCTTC
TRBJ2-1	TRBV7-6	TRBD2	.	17	CASSLLAGGPGYNEQFF	TGTGCCAGCAGCTTACTAGCGGGGGGGCCTGGTTACAATGAGCAGTTCTTC
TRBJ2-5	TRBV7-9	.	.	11	CASSSQETQYF	TGTGCCAGCAGCTCACAAGAGACCCAGTACTTC
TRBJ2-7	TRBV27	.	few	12	CASGRVGYEQYF	TGTGCCAGCGGCAGGGTTGGCTACGAGCAGTACTTC
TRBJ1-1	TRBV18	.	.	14	CASSPVGGLAEAFF	TGTGCCAGCTCACCAGTCGGAGGGTTGGCTGAAGCTTTCTTT
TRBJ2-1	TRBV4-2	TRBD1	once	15	CASSQGTGGYNEQFF	TGTGCCAGCAGCCAAGGGACAGGGGGATACAATGAGCAGTTCTTC
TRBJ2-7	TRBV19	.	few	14	CASSGWTEPYEQYF	TGTGCCAGTAGCGGATGGACAGAGCCCTACGAGCAGTACTTC
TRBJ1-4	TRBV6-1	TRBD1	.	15	CASSPGQGTNEKLFF	TGTGCCAGCAGCCCGGGACAGGGGACTAATGAAAAACTGTTTTTT